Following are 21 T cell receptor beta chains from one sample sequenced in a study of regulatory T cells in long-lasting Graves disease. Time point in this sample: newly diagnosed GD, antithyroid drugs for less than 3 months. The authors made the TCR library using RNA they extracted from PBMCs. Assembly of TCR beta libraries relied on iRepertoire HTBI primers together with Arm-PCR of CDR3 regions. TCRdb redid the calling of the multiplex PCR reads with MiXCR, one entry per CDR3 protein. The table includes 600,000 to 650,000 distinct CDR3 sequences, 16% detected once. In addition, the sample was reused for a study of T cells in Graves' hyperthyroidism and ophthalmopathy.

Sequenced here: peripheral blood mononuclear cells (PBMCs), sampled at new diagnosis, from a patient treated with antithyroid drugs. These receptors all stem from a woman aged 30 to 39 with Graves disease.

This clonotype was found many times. The CDR3 DNA reads TGTGCCAGCCTAAGTTATTCCAGGACCGGGGAGCTGTTTTTT. Its translation is CASLSYSRTGELFF. The V call is TRBV28, the J call TRBJ2-2; D gene uncertain. The ends were cut back, 8 bases at V and 5 bases at J, with 15 bases in the middle. The CDR3 length is 14 residues. Germline-derived CDR1 and CDR2 are MDHEN and SYDVKM.

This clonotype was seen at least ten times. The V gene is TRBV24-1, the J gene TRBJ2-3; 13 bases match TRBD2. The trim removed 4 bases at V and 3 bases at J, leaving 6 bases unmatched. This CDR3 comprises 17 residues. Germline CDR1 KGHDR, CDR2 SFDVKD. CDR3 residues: CATSERTSGRATDTQYF. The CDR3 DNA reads TGTGCCACCAGTGAACGAACTAGCGGGAGGGCAACAGATACGCAGTATTTT.

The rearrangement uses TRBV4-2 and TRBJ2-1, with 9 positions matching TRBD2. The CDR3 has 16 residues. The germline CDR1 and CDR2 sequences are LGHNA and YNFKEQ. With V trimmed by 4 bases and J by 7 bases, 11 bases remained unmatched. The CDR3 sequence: CASSPTLGLAGNEQFF. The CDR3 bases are TGTGCCAGCAGCCCTACGTTGGGACTAGCCGGGAATGAGCAGTTCTTC.

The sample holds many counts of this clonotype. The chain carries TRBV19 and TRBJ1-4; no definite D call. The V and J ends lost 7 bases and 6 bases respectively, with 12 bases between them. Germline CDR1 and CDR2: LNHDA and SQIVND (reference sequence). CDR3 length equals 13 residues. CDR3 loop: CASNLGRDEKLFF. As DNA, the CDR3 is TGTGCCAGTAACCTAGGGAGGGATGAAAAACTGTTTTTT.

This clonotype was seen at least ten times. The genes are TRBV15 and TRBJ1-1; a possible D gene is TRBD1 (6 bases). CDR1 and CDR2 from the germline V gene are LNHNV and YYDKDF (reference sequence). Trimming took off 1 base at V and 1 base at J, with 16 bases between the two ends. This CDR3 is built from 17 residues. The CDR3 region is CATSRGSGAATNTEAFF. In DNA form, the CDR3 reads TGTGCCACCAGCAGAGGCTCGGGGGCGGCCACGAACACTGAAGCTTTCTTT. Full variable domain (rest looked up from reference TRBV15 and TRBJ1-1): DAMVIQNPRYQVTQFGKPVTLSCSQTLNHNVMYWYQQKSSQAPKLLFHYYDKDFNNEADTPDNFQSRRPNTSFCFLDIRSPGLGDTAMYLCATSRGSGAATNTEAFFGQGTRLTVV.

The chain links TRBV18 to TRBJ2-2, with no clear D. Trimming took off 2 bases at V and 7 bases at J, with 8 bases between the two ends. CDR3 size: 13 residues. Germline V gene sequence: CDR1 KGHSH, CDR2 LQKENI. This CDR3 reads CASSPSSVGELFF. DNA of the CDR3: TGTGCCAGCTCACCAAGTTCGGTCGGGGAGCTGTTTTTT.

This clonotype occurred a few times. The CDR3 DNA follows: TGTGCCAGCAGTGAAGCGCGGGGAGGGGAGCTGTTTTTT. Translated: CASSEARGGELFF. The V call is TRBV6-1, the J call TRBJ2-2, with TRBD2 as a possible D gene (6 bases). V lost 0 bases to trimming and J lost 8 bases, with 7 bases between them. This CDR3 has 13 amino acids. Germline values: CDR1 MNHNS, CDR2 SASEGT.

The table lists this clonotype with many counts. CDR3 DNA: TGTGCCACCAGCAGAGGAACAGGGTCCTACAATGAGCAGTTCTTC. This translates into CATSRGTGSYNEQFF. V usage is TRBV15 and J usage is TRBJ2-1; D is perhaps TRBD1 (6 bases). In germline, CDR1 is LNHNV, CDR2 YYDKDF (reference sequence). With 1 base removed from V and 1 base from J, the gap between germline ends came to 8 bases. This CDR3 has 15 amino acids.

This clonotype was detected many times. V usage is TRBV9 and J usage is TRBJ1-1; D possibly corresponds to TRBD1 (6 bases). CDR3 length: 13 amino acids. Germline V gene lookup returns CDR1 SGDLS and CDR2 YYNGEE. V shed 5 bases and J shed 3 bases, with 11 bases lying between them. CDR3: CASSREGDTEAFF. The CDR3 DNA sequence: TGTGCCAGCAGTAGGGAGGGGGACACTGAAGCTTTCTTT.

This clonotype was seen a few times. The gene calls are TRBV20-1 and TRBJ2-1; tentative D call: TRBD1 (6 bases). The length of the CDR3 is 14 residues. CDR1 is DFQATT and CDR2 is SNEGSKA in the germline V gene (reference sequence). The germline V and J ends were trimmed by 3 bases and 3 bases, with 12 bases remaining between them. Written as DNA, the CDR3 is TGCAGTGCTAGGTGGGGGCTCATCTACAATGAGCAGTTCTTC. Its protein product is CSARWGLIYNEQFF.

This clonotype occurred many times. The chain's CDR3 is CASSSQGFAVSPLHF. The CDR3, as DNA: TGTGCCAGCAGTTCCCAGGGATTTGCGGTTTCACCCCTCCACTTT. The chain carries TRBV2 and TRBJ1-6; TRBD1 might be the D (5 bases). V lost 5 bases and J lost 9, with 17 bases in between. The CDR3 sequence is 15 residues long. Germline assignment: CDR1 SNHLY and CDR2 FYNNEI.

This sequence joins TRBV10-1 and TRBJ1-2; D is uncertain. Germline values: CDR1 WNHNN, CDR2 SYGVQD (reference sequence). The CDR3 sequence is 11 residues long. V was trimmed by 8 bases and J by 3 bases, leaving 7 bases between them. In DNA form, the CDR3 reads TGCGCCAGCTCGGACCACTATGGCTACACCTTC. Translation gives CASSDHYGYTF.

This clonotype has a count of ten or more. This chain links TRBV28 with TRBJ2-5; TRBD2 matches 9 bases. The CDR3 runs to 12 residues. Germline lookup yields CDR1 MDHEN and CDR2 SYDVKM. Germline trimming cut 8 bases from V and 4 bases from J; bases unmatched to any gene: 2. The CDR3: CASAGGGETQYF. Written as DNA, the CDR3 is TGTGCCAGCGCGGGAGGGGGAGAGACCCAGTACTTC.

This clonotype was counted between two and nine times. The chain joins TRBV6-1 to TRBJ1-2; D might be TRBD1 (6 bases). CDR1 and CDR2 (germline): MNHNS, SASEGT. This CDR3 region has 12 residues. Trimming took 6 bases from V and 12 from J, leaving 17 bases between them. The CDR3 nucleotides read TGTGCCAGCAGCACCCTACAGGGCTCGAACACCTTC. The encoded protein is CASSTLQGSNTF.

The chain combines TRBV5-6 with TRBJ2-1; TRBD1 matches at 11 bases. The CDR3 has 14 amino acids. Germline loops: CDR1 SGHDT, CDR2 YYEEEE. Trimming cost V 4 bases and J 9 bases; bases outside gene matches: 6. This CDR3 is CASSRPGQGGEQFF. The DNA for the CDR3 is TGTGCCAGCAGCAGGCCGGGACAGGGGGGTGAGCAGTTCTTC.

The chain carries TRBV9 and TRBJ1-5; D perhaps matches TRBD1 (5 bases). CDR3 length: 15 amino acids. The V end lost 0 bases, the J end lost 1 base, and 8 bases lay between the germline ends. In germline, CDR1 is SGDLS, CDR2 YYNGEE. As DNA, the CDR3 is TGTGCCAGCAGCGTAGCAGGGACGAGCAATCAGCCCCAGCATTTT. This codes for CASSVAGTSNQPQHF.

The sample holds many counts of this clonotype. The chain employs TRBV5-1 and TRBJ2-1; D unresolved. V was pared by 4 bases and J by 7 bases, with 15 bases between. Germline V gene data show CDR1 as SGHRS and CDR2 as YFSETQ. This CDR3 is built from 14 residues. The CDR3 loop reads CASSPNNPRNEQFF. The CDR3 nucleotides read TGCGCCAGCAGCCCGAATAACCCCCGGAATGAGCAGTTCTTC.

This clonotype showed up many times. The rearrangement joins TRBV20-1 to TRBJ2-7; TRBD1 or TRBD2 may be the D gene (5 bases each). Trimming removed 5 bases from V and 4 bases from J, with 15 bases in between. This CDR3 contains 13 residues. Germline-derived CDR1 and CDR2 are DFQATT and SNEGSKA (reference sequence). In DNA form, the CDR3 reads TGCAGTGCTGGGTACGGGACGGGATACGAGCAGTACTTC. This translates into CSAGYGTGYEQYF.

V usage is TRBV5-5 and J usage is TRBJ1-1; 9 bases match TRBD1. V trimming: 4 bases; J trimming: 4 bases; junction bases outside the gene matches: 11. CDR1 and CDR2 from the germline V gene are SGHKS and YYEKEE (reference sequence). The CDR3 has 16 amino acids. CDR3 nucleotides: TGTGCCAGCAGCAGCGGCACAGGGGGCACCAGCACTGAAGCTTTCTTT. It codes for CASSSGTGGTSTEAFF. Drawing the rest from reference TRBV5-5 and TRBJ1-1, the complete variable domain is DAGVTQSPTHLIKTRGQQVTLRCSPISGHKSVSWYQQVLGQGPQFIFQYYEKEERGRGNFPDRFSARQFPNYSSELNVNALLLGDSALYLCASSSGTGGTSTEAFFGQGTRLTVV.

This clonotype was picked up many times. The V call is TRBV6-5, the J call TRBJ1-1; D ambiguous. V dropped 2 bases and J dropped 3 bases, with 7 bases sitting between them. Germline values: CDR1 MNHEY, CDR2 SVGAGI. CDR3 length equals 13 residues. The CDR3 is CASSYKGYTEAFF. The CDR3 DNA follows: TGTGCCAGCAGTTACAAGGGTTACACTGAAGCTTTCTTT.

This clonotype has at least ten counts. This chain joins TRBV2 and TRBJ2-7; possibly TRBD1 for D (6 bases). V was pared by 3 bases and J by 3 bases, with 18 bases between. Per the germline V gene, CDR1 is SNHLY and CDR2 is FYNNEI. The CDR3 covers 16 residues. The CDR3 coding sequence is TGTGCCAGCAGTGATTGGGGCACAGGGAAAAGCTACGAGCAGTACTTC. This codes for CASSDWGTGKSYEQYF.